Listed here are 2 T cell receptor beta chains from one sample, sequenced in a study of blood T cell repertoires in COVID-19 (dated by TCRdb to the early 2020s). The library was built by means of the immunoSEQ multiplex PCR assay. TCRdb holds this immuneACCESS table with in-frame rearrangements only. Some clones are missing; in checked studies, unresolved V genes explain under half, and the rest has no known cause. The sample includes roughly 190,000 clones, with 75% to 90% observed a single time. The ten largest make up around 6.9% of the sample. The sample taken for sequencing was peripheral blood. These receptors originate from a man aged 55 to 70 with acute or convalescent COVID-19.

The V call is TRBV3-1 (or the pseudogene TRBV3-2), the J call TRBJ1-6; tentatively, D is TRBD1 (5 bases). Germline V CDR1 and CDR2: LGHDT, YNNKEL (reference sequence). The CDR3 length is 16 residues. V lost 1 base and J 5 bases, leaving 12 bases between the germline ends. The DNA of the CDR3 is TGTGCCAGCAGCCAAGGGGGGGAAGTTAATAATTCACCCCTCCACTTT. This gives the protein CASSQGGEVNNSPLHF.

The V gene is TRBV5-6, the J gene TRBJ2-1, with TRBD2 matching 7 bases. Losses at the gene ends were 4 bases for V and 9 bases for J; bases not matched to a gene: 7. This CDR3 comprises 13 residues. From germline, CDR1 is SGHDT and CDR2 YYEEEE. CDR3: CASSLGVAGEQFF. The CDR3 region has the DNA TGTGCCAGCAGCCTTGGAGTAGCGGGTGAGCAGTTCTTC.